This T cell receptor beta chain was retrieved from a study of blood T cell repertoires in COVID-19. The germline V gene has CDR1 SGHRS and CDR2 YFSETQ. CDR3 size: 14 residues. Trimming cost V 0 bases and J 2 bases, with 6 bases left between them. Using immunoSEQ multiplex PCR, the repertoire was profiled, and TCRdb retains in-frame clones only, with some absent. The sample consists of 200,000 to 250,000 clones, 90% of them appearing once. This clone was counted once. This clonotype originated in a man aged 25-45 years who had been exposed to COVID-19. The rearrangement joins TRBV5-1 to TRBJ1-3, with D uncertain. Sequenced input: PBMCs or T cells enriched from blood (not recorded which). The CDR3 reads CASSLDGTGNTIYF. The CDR3 nucleotides are TGCGCCAGCAGCTTGGACGGTACTGGAAACACCATATATTTT.